Each of the 8 T cell receptor beta chains below was sequenced from the same sample in a study of cytomegalovirus exposure and HLA in healthy donors. Clones were read by immunoSEQ multiplex PCR, and TCRdb kept only the in-frame ones, dropping some. This table holds 110,000 to 150,000 clones, over 90% found once. The sample consisted of PBMCs. The receptors were sampled from a man younger than 35 in good health and CMV-seropositive.

This sequence joins TRBV6-5 and TRBJ1-1; D remains unclear. Between the trimmed V and J ends, which lost 7 bases and 4 bases, there was a span of 13 bases. The CDR3 has 13 residues. Germline V CDR1 and CDR2: MNHEY, SVGAGI. Here the CDR3 reads CASTLGDRTEAFF. CDR3 nucleotide sequence: TGTGCCAGCACCCTAGGAGACCGCACTGAAGCTTTCTTT.

V usage is TRBV28 and J usage is TRBJ1-2; D might be TRBD1 (5 bases). CDR3 length equals 13 residues. Trimming removed 3 bases at V and 5 bases at J, with 10 bases between. Germline assignment: CDR1 MDHEN and CDR2 SYDVKM. The CDR3 DNA is TGTGCCAGCAGTTTGAGACAGCTATATGGCTACACCTTC. Protein sequence: CASSLRQLYGYTF.

The chain links TRBV20-1 to TRBJ1-1; D gene ambiguous. The CDR3 is 11 amino acids. Germline-derived CDR1 and CDR2 are DFQATT and SNEGSKA (reference sequence). The CDR3 protein is CGLQGTSEAFF. CDR3 sequence (DNA): TGCGGACTTCAAGGAACTTCTGAAGCTTTCTTT.

V and J are TRBV28 and TRBJ1-2, with 7 positions matching TRBD1. Germline V gene data show CDR1 as MDHEN and CDR2 as SYDVKM. CDR3 length: 15 amino acids. The V segment lost 4 bases and the J segment 4 bases; nucleotides outside the gene matches: 9. CDR3 nucleotide sequence: TGTGCCAGCAGTTCGATCGGACAGGAGGGCTATGGCTACACCTTC. The encoded protein is CASSSIGQEGYGYTF.

The chain uses TRBV2 and TRBJ2-5; D is possibly TRBD1 (5 bases). This CDR3 has 15 residues. V shed 0 bases and J shed 4 bases, with 12 bases lying between them. The V gene's germline CDR1 is SNHLY and CDR2 FYNNEI. CDR3 amino acids: CASSEASGSGETQYF. CDR3 in DNA: TGTGCCAGCAGTGAAGCTTCAGGGTCTGGAGAGACCCAGTACTTC.

The V call is TRBV30, the J call TRBJ1-1; TRBD1 might be the D (5 bases). CDR3 length: 15 amino acids. Germline V lookup: CDR1 GTSNPN, CDR2 SVGIG (reference sequence). Between the trimmed V and J ends, which lost 5 bases and 6 bases, there was a span of 22 bases. For the CDR3, the DNA is TGTGCCTGGCACCGACTCCGGGGGTGGGGGTCTGAAGCTTTCTTT. Residues: CAWHRLRGWGSEAFF.

This clone was seen once. One end of the junction is discordant with germline, which a read error may explain. This rearrangement joins TRBV2 to TRBJ1-4, with D uncertain. In germline, CDR1 is SNHLY, CDR2 FYNNEI. The CDR3 is 12 amino acids. CDR3 region: CASTGFSQERVF. CDR3 nucleotides: TGTGCCAGCACGGGGTTTTCCCAGGAACGGGTTTTT. Complete variable domain (other parts from reference TRBV2 and TRBJ1-4): EPEVTQTPSHQVTQMGQEVILRCVPISNHLYFYWYRQILGQKVEFLVSFYNNEISEKSEIFDDQFSVERPDGSNFTLKIRSTKLEDSAMYFCASTGFSQERVFGSGTQLSVL.

This clone was recorded only once. The rearrangement joins TRBV18 to TRBJ2-1; the match to TRBD2 covers 8 bases. Trimming at V came to 3 bases and at J to 6 bases, leaving 4 bases not matched to a gene. Germline-derived CDR1 and CDR2 are KGHSH and LQKENI. This CDR3 has 14 residues. The CDR3 sequence is CASSPDAGGNEQFF. The CDR3 nucleotides read TGTGCCAGCTCACCCGATGCGGGAGGCAATGAGCAGTTCTTC.